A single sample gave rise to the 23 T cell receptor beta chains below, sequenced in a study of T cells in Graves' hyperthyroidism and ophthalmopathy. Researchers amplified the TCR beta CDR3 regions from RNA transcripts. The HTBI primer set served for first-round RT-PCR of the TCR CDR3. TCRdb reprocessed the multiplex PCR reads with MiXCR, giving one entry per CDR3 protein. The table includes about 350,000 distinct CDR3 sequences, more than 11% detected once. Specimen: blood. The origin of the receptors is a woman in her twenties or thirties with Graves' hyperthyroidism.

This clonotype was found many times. CDR3 bases: TGTGCCAGCAGCCCGGGACAGGGGGCGTACGAGCAGTACTTC. Translating it yields CASSPGQGAYEQYF. V and J are TRBV7-9 and TRBJ2-7, with 12 bases matching TRBD1. This CDR3 spans 14 amino acids. V trimming: 5 bases; J trimming: 4 bases; junction bases outside the gene matches: 3. Germline assignment: CDR1 SEHNR and CDR2 FQNEAQ (reference sequence).

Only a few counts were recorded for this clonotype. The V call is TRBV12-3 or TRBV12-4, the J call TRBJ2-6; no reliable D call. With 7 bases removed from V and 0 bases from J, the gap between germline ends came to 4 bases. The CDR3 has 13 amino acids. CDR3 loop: CASKFSGANVLTF. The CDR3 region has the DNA TGTGCCAGCAAGTTCTCTGGGGCCAACGTCCTGACTTTC.

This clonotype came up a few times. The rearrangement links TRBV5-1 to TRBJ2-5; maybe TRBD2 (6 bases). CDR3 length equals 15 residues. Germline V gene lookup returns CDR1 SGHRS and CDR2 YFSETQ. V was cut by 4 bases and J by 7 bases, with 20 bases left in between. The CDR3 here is CASSVDLARRGTQYF. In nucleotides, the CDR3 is TGCGCCAGCAGCGTCGACCTGGCTAGGCGGGGGACCCAGTACTTC.

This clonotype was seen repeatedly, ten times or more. CDR3: CASSLVSGTGGEAFF. The CDR3 DNA reads as TGTGCCAGCAGTTTGGTTAGTGGGACAGGGGGTGAAGCTTTCTTT. This rearrangement joins TRBV28 to TRBJ1-1; 11 bases fit TRBD1. The CDR3 runs 15 residues. CDR1 is MDHEN and CDR2 is SYDVKM in the germline V gene. The trim removed 3 bases at V and 7 bases at J, leaving 7 bases unmatched.

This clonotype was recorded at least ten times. CDR3 DNA sequence: TGCAGCGTTGAATCGGCAGGTGCCAACTATGGCTACACCTTC. Translation: CSVESAGANYGYTF. The chain employs TRBV29-1 and TRBJ1-2; D unclear. Germline V gene data show CDR1 as SQVTM and CDR2 as ANQGSEA. V was pared by 2 bases and J by 2 bases, with 12 bases between. This CDR3 contains 14 residues.

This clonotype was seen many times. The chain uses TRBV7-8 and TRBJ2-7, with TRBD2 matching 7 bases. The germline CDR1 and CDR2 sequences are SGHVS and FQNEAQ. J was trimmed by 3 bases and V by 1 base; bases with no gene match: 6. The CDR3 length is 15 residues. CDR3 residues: CASSLEAGEGYEQYF. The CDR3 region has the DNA TGTGCCAGCAGCTTAGAGGCGGGAGAAGGCTACGAGCAGTACTTC.

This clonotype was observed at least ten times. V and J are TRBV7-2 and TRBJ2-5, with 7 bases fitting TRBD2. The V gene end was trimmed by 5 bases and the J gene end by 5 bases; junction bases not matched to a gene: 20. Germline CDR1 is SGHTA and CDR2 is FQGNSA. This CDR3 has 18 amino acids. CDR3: CASSPGRSGTTGKETQYF. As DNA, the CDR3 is TGTGCCAGCAGCCCTGGACGGAGTGGGACTACGGGAAAGGAGACCCAGTACTTC.

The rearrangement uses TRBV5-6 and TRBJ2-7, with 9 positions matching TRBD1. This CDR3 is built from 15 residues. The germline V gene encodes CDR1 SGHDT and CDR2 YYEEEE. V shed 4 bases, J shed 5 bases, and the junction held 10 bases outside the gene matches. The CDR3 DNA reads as TGTGCCAGCAGCCTCCGTGGGACAGGGAGCCACGAGCAGTACTTC. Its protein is CASSLRGTGSHEQYF.

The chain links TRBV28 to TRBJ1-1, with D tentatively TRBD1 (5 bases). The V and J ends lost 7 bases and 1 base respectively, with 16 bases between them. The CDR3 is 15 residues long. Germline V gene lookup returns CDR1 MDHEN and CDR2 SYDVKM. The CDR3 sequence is CASIQGLVPNTEAFF. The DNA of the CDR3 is TGTGCCAGCATTCAGGGCCTGGTTCCGAACACTGAAGCTTTCTTT.

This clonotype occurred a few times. The CDR3: CSGTGAGYGYTF. The DNA of the CDR3 is TGCAGCGGGACAGGGGCCGGCTATGGCTACACCTTC. The chain carries TRBV29-1 and TRBJ1-2, with 9 bases identical to TRBD1. There are 12 residues in the CDR3. Germline CDR1 and CDR2: SQVTM and ANQGSEA. Unmatched junction bases numbered 4, after V lost 7 bases and J lost 4 bases.

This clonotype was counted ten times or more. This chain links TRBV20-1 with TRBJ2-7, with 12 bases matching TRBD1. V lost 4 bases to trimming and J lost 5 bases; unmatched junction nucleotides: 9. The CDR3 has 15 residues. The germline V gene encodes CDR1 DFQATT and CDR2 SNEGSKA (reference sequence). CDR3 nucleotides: TGCAGTGCTACCGTCATGGGACAGGGGGCCGACGAGCAGTACTTC. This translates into CSATVMGQGADEQYF.

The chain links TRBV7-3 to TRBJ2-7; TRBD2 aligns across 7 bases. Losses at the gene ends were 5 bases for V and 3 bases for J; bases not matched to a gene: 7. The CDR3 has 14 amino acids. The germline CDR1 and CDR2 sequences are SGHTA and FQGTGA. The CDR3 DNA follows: TGTGCCAGCAGCCAGGGAGGGGAGGGCTACGAGCAGTACTTC. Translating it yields CASSQGGEGYEQYF.

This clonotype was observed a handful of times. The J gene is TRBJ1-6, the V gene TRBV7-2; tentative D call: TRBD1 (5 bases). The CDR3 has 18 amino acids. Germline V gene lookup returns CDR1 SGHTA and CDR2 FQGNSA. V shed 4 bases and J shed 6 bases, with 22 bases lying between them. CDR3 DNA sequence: TGTGCCAGCAGCTCTAGGATAGGGGCACGGGCCATTAATTCACCCCTCCACTTT. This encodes CASSSRIGARAINSPLHF.

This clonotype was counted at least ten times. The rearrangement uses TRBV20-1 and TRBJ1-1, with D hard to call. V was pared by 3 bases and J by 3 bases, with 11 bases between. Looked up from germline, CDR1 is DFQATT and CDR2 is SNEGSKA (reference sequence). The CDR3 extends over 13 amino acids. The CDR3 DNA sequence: TGCAGTGCTAGGAACCAATTGGACACTGAAGCTTTCTTT. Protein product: CSARNQLDTEAFF.

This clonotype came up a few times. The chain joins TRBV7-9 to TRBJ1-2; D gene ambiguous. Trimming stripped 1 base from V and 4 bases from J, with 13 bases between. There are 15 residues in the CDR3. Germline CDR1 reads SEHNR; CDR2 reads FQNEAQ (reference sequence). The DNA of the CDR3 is TGTGCCAGCAGCTTAGGAGTCCTGCCCTCCTATGGCTACACCTTC. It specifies CASSLGVLPSYGYTF.

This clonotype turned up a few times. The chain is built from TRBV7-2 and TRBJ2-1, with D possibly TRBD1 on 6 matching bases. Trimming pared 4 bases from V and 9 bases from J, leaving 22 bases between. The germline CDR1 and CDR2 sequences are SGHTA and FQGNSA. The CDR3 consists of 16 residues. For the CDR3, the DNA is TGTGCCAGCAGCTCACCAAGAGGACAGTCCACCGGTGAGCAGTTCTTC. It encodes CASSSPRGQSTGEQFF.

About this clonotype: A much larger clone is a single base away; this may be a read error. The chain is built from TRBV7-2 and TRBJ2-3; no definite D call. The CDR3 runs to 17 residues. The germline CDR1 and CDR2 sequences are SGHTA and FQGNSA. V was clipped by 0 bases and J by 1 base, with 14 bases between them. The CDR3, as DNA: TGTGCCAGCAGCTTAGCGGCCCTAGTAGCCGGCACAGATACGCAGTATTTT. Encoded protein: CASSLAALVAGTDTQYF.

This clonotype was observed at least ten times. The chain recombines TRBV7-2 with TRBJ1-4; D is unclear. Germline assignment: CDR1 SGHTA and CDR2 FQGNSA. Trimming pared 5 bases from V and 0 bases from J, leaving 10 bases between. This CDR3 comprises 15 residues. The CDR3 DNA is TGTGCCAGCAGCGCCCGACGGTCAACTAATGAAAAACTGTTTTTT. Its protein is CASSARRSTNEKLFF.

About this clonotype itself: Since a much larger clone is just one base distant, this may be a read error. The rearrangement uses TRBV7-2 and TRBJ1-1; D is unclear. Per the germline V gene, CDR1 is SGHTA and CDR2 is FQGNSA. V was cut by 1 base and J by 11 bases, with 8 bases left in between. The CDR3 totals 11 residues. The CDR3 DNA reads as TGTGCCAGCAGCTTAGGGGCAGCGGCTTTCTTT. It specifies CASSLGAAAFF. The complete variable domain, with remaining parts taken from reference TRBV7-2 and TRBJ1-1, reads GAGVSQSPSNKVTEKGKDVELRCDPISGHTALYWYRQSLGQGLEFLIYFQGNSAPDKSGLPSDRFSAERTGGSVSTLTIQRTQQEDSAVYLCASSLGAAAFFGQGTRLTVV.

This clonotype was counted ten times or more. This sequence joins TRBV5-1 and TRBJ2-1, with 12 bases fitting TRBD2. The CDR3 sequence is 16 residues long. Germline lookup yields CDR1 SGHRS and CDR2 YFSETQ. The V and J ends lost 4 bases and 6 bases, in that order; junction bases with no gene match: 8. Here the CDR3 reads CASSTATSGSRNEQFF. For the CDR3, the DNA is TGCGCCAGCAGCACGGCGACTAGCGGGAGTCGCAATGAGCAGTTCTTC.

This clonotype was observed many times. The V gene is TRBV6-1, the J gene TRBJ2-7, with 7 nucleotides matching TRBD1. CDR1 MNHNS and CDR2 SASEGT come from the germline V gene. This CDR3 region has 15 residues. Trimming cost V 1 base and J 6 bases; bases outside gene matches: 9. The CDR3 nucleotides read TGTGCCAGCAGTGAAGAGGGGGCCGCCCACCGCGAGCAGTACTTC. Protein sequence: CASSEEGAAHREQYF.

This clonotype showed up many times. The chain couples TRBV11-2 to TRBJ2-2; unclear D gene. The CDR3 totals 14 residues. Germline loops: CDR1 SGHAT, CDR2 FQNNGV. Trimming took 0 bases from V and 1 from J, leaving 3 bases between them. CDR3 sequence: CASSLDVNTGELFF. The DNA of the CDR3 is TGTGCCAGCAGCTTAGATGTGAACACCGGGGAGCTGTTTTTT.

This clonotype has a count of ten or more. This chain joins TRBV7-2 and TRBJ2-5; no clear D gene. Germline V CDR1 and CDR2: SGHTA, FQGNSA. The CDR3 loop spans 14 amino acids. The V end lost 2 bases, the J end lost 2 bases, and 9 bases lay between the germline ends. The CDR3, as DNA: TGTGCCAGCAGCTTACCCGGGCGTCAAGAGACCCAGTACTTC. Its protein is CASSLPGRQETQYF. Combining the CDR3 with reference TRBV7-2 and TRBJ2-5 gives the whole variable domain GAGVSQSPSNKVTEKGKDVELRCDPISGHTALYWYRQSLGQGLEFLIYFQGNSAPDKSGLPSDRFSAERTGGSVSTLTIQRTQQEDSAVYLCASSLPGRQETQYFGPGTRLLVL.